This T cell receptor (beta chain) was observed in a study of CD8 T cells in ankylosing spondylitis (TCRdb year 2017). For context, the study as a whole: The study profiled T cell receptor beta repertoires in healthy donors and ankylosing spondylitis patients to find disease-linked TCR variants. Peripheral blood was sampled, and synovial fluid was additionally collected from ankylosing spondylitis patients. The whole study cohort included 85 to 120 healthy donors and 20 to 30 ankylosing spondylitis patients. Summary of the overall study and its limitations: In peripheral blood, the disease-linked clones were found at relatively low frequencies and had a CD8+ phenotype. The disease-linked clones were reported to be significantly enriched in matched synovial fluid samples from ankylosing spondylitis patients. Some TCR beta motif variants had previously been reported in synovial fluid and blood of reactive arthritis patients, which suggested common disease-initiation mechanisms. A TCR beta motif of seven or eight highly homologous amino acid variants appeared characteristic of blood from ankylosing spondylitis patients.

The instrument was an Illumina HiSeq 2500. Quantitative 5'-RACE with molecular barcodes was the method used to prepare the TCR beta libraries. From the authors' description of their analysis: To identify disease-linked TCR variants, a new computational method was used, one built on a probabilistic model of VDJ rearrangement. TCRdb reworked the public reads: Q25 trimming with fastp, MiXCR clone assembly, productive beta chains retained. Each record represents a unique CDR3 protein, reported with the most common genes and DNA among its rows. These V and J calls derive from TCRdb rather than the authors' analysis. The sample table lists hundreds of thousands of distinct CDR3 sequences, approximately 12% of them with a count of one. Jointly, the top ten make up approximately 0.46% of the sample. Relative to germline, V is missing 6 bases and J is missing 6 bases, with 6 bases of the junction outside any gene match. The CDR3 has 14 amino acids, counting the end cysteine and phenylalanine. Just CDR3 DNA is preserved here, 42 bases in frame from base 1. CDR1 is given as SGHRS and CDR2 as YFSETQ, both from the germline V gene.

This clonotype appeared many times. No cognate antigen has been identified for it. Per-base qualities were not stored, and no clone one base away is much larger. The TCR comes from a male donor with ankylosing spondylitis. Recombination joined TRBV5-1 with TRBJ2-2, and 9 junction bases match TRBD1. The sample was blood, either unsorted or a sorted T cell fraction (not recorded which). The CDR3 region has the sequence CASTERQGAGELFF. The base sequence is TGCGCCAGCACCGAAAGACAGGGGGCCGGGGAGCTGTTTTTT.